Following are 18 T cell receptor beta chains from one sample sequenced in a study of blood T cell repertoires in COVID-19. The table came from immunoSEQ multiplex PCR; TCRdb's copy has only in-frame clones and leaves some out. The data show 280,000 or so clones, roughly 85% seen once. The sample comprised PBMCs or T cells enriched from blood (not recorded which). Receptor source: a middle-aged woman who had recovered from COVID-19.

The chain joins TRBV29-1 to TRBJ2-5, with 9 bases fitting TRBD1. This CDR3 comprises 14 residues. Germline V lookup: CDR1 SQVTM, CDR2 ANQGSEA. Trimming removed 7 bases from V and 1 base from J; junction bases left unmatched: 7. The CDR3 loop is CSARDRVFQETQYF. The CDR3 bases are TGCAGCGCTCGGGACAGGGTCTTCCAAGAGACCCAGTACTTC.

The chain links TRBV18 to TRBJ1-5, with a weak D call TRBD1 (5 bases). The CDR3 totals 13 residues. Per germline, CDR1 KGHSH and CDR2 LQKENI. The V end was cut by 6 bases, the J end by 7 bases, with 13 bases between. The CDR3 region has the DNA TGTGCCAGCTCTCCCCCGGGGGGGCAGCCCCAGCATTTT. Protein sequence: CASSPPGGQPQHF. The full variable domain, with the rest looked up from reference TRBV18 and TRBJ1-5, is NAGVMQNPRHLVRRRGQEARLRCSPMKGHSHVYWYRQLPEEGLKFMVYLQKENIIDESGMPKERFSAEFPKEGPSILRIQQVVRGDSAAYFCASSPPGGQPQHFGDGTRLSIL.

This clone was counted a few times. The chain has TRBV7-2 and TRBJ2-4; D possibly corresponds to TRBD2 (6 bases). Trimming cost V 2 bases and J 3 bases, with 17 bases left between them. The CDR3 covers 17 residues. CDR1 SGHTA and CDR2 FQGNSA come from the germline V gene. CDR3 DNA: TGTGCCAGCAGCTTATGGTCGGGACTCCAGATCAAAAACATTCAGTACTTC. Translation: CASSLWSGLQIKNIQYF.

This clone was detected a few times. J is TRBJ2-2 and V is TRBV4-1; 10 nucleotides agree with TRBD2. Germline lookup yields CDR1 MGHRA and CDR2 YSYEKL. The CDR3 covers 17 residues. Germline trimming cut 4 bases from V and 5 bases from J; bases unmatched to any gene: 10. The chain's CDR3 is CASSRSPGLAETGELFF. The CDR3 DNA follows: TGCGCCAGCAGCCGCAGCCCCGGACTAGCGGAAACCGGGGAGCTGTTTTTT.

The rearrangement joins TRBV14 to TRBJ2-2; no reliable D call. The V gene lost 4 bases and the J gene lost 2 bases, with 5 bases spanning the gap. This CDR3 contains 13 residues. Per germline, CDR1 SGHDN and CDR2 FVKESK. In DNA, the CDR3 is TGTGCCAGCAGCCCTTATAACACCGGGGAGCTGTTTTTT. It encodes CASSPYNTGELFF.

This rearrangement joins TRBV6-1 to TRBJ2-2; TRBD1 might be the D (5 bases). The V end was cut by 1 base, the J end by 5 bases, with 11 bases between. This CDR3 has 15 amino acids. In germline, CDR1 is MNHNS, CDR2 SASEGT. For the CDR3, the DNA is TGTGCCAGCAGTGAAGGGGGCCGAGCGACCGGGGAGCTGTTTTTT. It yields the protein CASSEGGRATGELFF.

The chain couples TRBV5-6 to TRBJ1-4; D is possibly TRBD1 (5 bases). V lost 3 bases and J lost 0, with 9 bases in between. The CDR3 extends over 15 amino acids. Germline CDR1 and CDR2: SGHDT and YYEEEE. CDR3 loop: CASSSSGATNEKLFF. In DNA, the CDR3 is TGTGCCAGCAGCTCCTCGGGGGCAACTAATGAAAAACTGTTTTTT.

The chain combines TRBV15 with TRBJ1-4; 7 bases agree with TRBD1. The CDR3 contains 17 residues. Germline V CDR1 and CDR2: LNHNV, YYDKDF (reference sequence). J lost 4 bases, V lost 0 bases, and 8 bases had no gene match. This chain's CDR3 is CATSRDPHRGRNEKLFF. In nucleotides, the CDR3 is TGTGCCACCAGCAGAGATCCCCACAGGGGTCGTAATGAAAAACTGTTTTTT. The full variable domain, in which reference TRBV15 and TRBJ1-4 provide the parts outside the CDR3, is DAMVIQNPRYQVTQFGKPVTLSCSQTLNHNVMYWYQQKSSQAPKLLFHYYDKDFNNEADTPDNFQSRRPNTSFCFLDIRSPGLGDTAMYLCATSRDPHRGRNEKLFFGSGTQLSVL.

The gene calls are TRBV7-8 and TRBJ2-1, with 10 bases identical to TRBD2. The CDR3 is 22 amino acids. Looked up from germline, CDR1 is SGHVS and CDR2 is FQNEAQ. V dropped 5 bases and J dropped 1; count of bases not matched to a gene: 23. CDR3 DNA: TGTGCCAGCAGCCATTCCCCTTCTGCCAGCGGGAGGGCGAAGGCGTCCTACAATGAGCAGTTCTTC. This translates into CASSHSPSASGRAKASYNEQFF.

This chain connects TRBV5-3 to TRBJ1-2; no reliable D call. TRBV5-3 is an ORF for which the function is uncertain. V was trimmed by 5 bases and J by 0 bases, leaving 11 bases between them. The CDR3 covers 14 residues. CDR3 protein: CARSTGSANYGYTF. In DNA, the CDR3 is TGTGCCAGAAGTACGGGGTCAGCTAACTATGGCTACACCTTC.

This clone turned up a few times. The gene calls are TRBV5-6 and TRBJ1-3; TRBD1 matches at 7 bases. CDR3 length: 16 residues. Germline assignment: CDR1 SGHDT and CDR2 YYEEEE. V lost 1 base, J lost 2 bases, and 6 bases stayed unmatched. The CDR3 bases are TGTGCCAGCAGCTTGACCGGGACAGTCGCTGGAAACACCATATATTTT. This sequence encodes CASSLTGTVAGNTIYF.

The chain joins TRBV5-1 to TRBJ2-2, with D possibly matching TRBD1 (6 bases). With 3 bases removed from V and 1 base from J, the gap between germline ends came to 7 bases. CDR1 and CDR2 (germline): SGHRS, YFSETQ. The CDR3 totals 14 residues. CDR3 region: CASSWGRNTGELFF. The DNA for the CDR3 is TGCGCCAGCAGCTGGGGGCGGAACACCGGGGAGCTGTTTTTT.

J is TRBJ1-6 and V is TRBV28, with D possibly TRBD1 on 5 matching bases. V lost 6 bases and J 7 bases, leaving 31 bases between the germline ends. The CDR3 loop spans 20 amino acids. Per the germline V gene, CDR1 is MDHEN and CDR2 is SYDVKM. Here the CDR3 DNA reads TGTGCCAGCAGCCGGGACGGGGACCGGCGGGCGGGGAATAGAAATTCACCCCTCCACTTT. Protein product: CASSRDGDRRAGNRNSPLHF.

The rearrangement links TRBV15 to TRBJ2-7, with D possibly TRBD1 on 7 matching bases. Germline CDR1 LNHNV, CDR2 YYDKDF (reference sequence). CDR3 length equals 14 residues. Trimming removed 8 bases at V and 3 bases at J, with 17 bases between. CDR3 loop: CATRPGGPLYEQYF. The CDR3 region has the DNA TGTGCCACCCGCCCAGGGGGGCCACTCTACGAGCAGTACTTC.

The chain uses TRBV7-8 and TRBJ2-1; 14 positions agree with TRBD2. This CDR3 contains 16 residues. Germline V gene sequence: CDR1 SGHVS, CDR2 FQNEAQ. With 5 bases clipped from V and 8 bases from J, the junction kept 8 bases outside the gene matches. The CDR3 DNA follows: TGTGCCAGCAGCCTAGGGGGACTAGCGGGAGTGGATGAGCAGTTCTTC. This sequence encodes CASSLGGLAGVDEQFF.

The chain employs TRBV21-1 and TRBJ2-1; TRBD2 was called by the table and not checked on the DNA. TRBV21-1 is assigned pseudogene status. This CDR3 comprises 20 residues. This CDR3 is CASSFHSEGTASGCPDEQFF. CDR3 nucleotide sequence: TGTGCCAGCAGCTTTCATTCGGAGGGGACGGCTAGCGGGTGCCCCGATGAGCAGTTCTTC.

The chain couples TRBV14 to TRBJ1-1, with TRBD1 as a possible D gene (6 bases). Trimming removed 1 base from V and 11 bases from J, with 14 bases in between. This CDR3 contains 13 residues. Per germline, CDR1 SGHDN and CDR2 FVKESK. CDR3 loop: CASSQVFAGEAFF. Written as DNA, the CDR3 is TGTGCCAGCAGCCAAGTTTTCGCAGGGGAGGCTTTCTTT.

This chain joins TRBV27 and TRBJ1-2, with 7 bases identical to TRBD1. From germline, CDR1 is MNHEY and CDR2 SMNVEV (reference sequence). J lost 1 base, V lost 6 bases, and 8 bases had no gene match. There are 15 residues in the CDR3. CDR3 region: CASSLTGVLNYGYTF. The CDR3 DNA is TGTGCCAGCAGCTTAACAGGGGTCCTTAACTATGGCTACACCTTC.